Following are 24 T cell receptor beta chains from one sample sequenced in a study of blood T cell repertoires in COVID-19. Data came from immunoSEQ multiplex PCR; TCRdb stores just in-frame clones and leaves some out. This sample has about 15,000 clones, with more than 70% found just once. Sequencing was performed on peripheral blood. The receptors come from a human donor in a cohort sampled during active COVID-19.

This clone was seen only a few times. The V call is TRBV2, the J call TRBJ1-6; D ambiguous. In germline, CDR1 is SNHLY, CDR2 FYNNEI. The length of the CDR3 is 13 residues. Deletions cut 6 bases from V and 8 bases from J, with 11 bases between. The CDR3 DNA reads TGTGCCAGCAGGATCTCCGGGGATTCACCCCTCCACTTT. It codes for CASRISGDSPLHF.

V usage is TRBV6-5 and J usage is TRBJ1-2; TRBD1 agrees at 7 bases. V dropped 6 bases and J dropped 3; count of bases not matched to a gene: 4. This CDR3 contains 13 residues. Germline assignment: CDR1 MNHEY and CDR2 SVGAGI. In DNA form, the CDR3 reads TGTGCCAGCAGAACACAGGGGTACTATGGCTACACCTTC. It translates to CASRTQGYYGYTF.

The CDR3 DNA follows: TGTGCCAGCAGCTTCGGCGGGGGTGGGAATGAGCAGTTCTTC. Translation gives CASSFGGGGNEQFF. The chain recombines TRBV5-4 with TRBJ2-1, with 7 bases lining up with TRBD2. The ends lost 2 bases at V and 7 bases at J; junction bases unmatched: 6. CDR1 is SGHNT and CDR2 is YYREEE in the germline V gene (reference sequence). The CDR3 has 14 amino acids.

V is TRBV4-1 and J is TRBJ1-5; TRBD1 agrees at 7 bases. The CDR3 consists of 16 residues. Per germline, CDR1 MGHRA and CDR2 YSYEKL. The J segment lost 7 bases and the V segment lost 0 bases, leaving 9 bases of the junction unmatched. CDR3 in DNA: TGCGCCAGCAGCCAAGAACCGGGACAGTCAAGGCAGCCCCAGCATTTT. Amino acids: CASSQEPGQSRQPQHF.

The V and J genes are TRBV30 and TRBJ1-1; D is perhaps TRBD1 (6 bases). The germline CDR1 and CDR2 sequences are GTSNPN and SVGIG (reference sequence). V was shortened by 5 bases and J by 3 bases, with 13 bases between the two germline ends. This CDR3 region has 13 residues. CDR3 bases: TGTGCCTGGGGGAAGGGGGGGTACACTGAAGCTTTCTTT. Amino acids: CAWGKGGYTEAFF. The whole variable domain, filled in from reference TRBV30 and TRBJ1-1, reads SQTIHQWPATLVQPVGSPLSLECTVEGTSNPNLYWYRQAAGRGLQLLFYSVGIGQISSEVPQNLSASRPQDRQFILSSKKLLLSDSGFYLCAWGKGGYTEAFFGQGTRLTVV.

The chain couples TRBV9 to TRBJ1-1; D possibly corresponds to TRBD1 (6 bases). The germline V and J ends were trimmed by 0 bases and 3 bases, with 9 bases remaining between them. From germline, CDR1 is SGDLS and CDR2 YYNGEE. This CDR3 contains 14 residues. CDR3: CASSVEGTHTEAFF. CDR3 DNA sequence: TGTGCCAGCAGCGTAGAAGGGACACACACTGAAGCTTTCTTT.

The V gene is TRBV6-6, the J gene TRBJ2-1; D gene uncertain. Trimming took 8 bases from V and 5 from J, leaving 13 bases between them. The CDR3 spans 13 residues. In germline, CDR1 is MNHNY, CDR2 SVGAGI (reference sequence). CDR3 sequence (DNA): TGTGCCAGCGAGGTTGAGCTACACAATGAGCAGTTCTTC. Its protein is CASEVELHNEQFF.

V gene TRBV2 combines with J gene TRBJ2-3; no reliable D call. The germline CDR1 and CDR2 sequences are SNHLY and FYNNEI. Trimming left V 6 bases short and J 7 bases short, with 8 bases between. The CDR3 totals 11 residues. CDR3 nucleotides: TGTGCCAGCAGCGCAGTTCATACGCAGTATTTT. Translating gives CASSAVHTQYF.

CDR3 coding DNA: TGCGCCAGCAGCTTAAGGACAGGAGACGAGCAGTACTTC. Amino acids: CASSLRTGDEQYF. The chain employs TRBV5-1 and TRBJ2-7; 7 positions agree with TRBD1. Germline V gene data show CDR1 as SGHRS and CDR2 as YFSETQ. The CDR3 has 13 amino acids. The V and J ends lost 2 bases and 5 bases, in that order; junction bases with no gene match: 4.

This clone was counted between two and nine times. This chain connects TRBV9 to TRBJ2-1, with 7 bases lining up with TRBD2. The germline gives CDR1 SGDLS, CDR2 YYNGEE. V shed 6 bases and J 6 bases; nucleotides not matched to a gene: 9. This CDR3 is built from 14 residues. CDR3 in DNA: TGTGCCAGCAACCTGGGGGGGTTTGGCAATGAGCAGTTCTTC. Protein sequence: CASNLGGFGNEQFF.

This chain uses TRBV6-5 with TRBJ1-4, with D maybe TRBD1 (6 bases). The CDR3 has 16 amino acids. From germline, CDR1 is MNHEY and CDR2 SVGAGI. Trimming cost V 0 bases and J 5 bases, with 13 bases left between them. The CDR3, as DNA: TGTGCCAGCAGTTACTCGAAAAGGGGGGGGAATGAAAAACTGTTTTTT. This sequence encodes CASSYSKRGGNEKLFF.

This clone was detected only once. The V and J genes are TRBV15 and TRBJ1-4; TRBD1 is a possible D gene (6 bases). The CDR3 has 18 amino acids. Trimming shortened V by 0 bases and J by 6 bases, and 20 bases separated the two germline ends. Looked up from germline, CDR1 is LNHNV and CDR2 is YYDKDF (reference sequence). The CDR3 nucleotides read TGTGCCACCAGCAGAGACGGGGGGGCGGGTGCCTTTTATGAAAAACTGTTTTTT. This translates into CATSRDGGAGAFYEKLFF.

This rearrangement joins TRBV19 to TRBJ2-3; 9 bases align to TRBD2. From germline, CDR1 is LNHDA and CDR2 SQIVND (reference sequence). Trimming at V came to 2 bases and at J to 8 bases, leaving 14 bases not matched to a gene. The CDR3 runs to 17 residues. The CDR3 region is CASSISSRGRALGTQYF. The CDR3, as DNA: TGTGCCAGTAGTATATCATCTCGCGGGAGGGCCCTCGGTACGCAGTATTTT.

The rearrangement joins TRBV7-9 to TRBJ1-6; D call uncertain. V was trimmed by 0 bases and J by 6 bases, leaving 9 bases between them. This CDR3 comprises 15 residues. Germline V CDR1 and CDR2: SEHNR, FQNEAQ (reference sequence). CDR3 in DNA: TGTGCCAGCAGCTTAGCTACCGGGAGTAATTCACCCCTCCACTTT. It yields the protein CASSLATGSNSPLHF.

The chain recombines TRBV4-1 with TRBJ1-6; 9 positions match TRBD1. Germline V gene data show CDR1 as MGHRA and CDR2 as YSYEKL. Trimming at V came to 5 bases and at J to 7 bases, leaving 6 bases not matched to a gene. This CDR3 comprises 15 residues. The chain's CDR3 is CASSGTGPTNSPLHF. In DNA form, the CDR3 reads TGCGCCAGCAGCGGGACAGGGCCTACCAATTCACCCCTCCACTTT.

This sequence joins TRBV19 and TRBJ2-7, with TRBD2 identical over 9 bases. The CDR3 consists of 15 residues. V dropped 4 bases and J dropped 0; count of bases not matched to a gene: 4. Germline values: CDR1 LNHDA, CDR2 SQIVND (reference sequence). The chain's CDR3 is CASSTISGSSYEQYF. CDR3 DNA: TGTGCCAGTAGTACCATTAGCGGGAGCTCCTACGAGCAGTACTTC.

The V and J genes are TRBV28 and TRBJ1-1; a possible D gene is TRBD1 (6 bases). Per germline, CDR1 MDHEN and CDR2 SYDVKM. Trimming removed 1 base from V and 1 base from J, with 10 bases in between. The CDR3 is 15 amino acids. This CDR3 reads CASSLSGRGNTEAFF. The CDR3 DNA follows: TGTGCCAGCAGTTTATCAGGCAGGGGGAACACTGAAGCTTTCTTT.

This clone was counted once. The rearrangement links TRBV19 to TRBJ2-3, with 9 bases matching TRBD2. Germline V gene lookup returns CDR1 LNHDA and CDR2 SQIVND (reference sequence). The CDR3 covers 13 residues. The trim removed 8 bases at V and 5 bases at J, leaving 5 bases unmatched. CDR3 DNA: TGTGCCAGTGCTAGCGGGAATGAAGATACGCAGTATTTT. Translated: CASASGNEDTQYF.

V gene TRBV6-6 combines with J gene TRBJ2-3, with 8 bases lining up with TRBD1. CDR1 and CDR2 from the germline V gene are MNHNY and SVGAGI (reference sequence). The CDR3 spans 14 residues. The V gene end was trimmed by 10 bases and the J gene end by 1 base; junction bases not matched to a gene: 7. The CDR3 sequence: CATQTGQGTDTQYF. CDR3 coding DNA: TGTGCCACACAAACGGGACAGGGCACAGATACGCAGTATTTT.

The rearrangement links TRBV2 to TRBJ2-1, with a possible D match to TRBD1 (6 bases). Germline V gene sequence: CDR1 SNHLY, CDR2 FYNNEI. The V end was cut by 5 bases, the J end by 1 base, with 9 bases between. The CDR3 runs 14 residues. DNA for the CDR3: TGTGCCAGCAGTAAACAGGGTTCCTACAATGAGCAGTTCTTC. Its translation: CASSKQGSYNEQFF.

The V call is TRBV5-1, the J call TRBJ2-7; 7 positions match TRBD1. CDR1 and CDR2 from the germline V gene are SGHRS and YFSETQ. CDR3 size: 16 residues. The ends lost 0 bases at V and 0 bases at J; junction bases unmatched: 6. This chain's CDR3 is CASSLGPTGYSYEQYF. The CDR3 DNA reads TGCGCCAGCAGCTTGGGGCCGACAGGGTACTCCTACGAGCAGTACTTC.

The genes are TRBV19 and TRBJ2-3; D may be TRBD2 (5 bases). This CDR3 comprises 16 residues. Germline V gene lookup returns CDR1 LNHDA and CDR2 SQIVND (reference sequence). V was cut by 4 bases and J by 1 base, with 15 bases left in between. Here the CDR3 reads CASSRIASGRTDTQYF. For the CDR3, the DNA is TGTGCCAGTAGTAGAATTGCGAGCGGACGCACAGATACGCAGTATTTT.

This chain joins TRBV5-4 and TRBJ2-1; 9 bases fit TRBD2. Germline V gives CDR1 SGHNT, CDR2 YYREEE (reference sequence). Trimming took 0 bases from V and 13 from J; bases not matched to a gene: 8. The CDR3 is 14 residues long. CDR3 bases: TGTGCCAGCAGCTTGGGCCGCGGGGGGGGTCCCCAGTTCTTC. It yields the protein CASSLGRGGGPQFF.

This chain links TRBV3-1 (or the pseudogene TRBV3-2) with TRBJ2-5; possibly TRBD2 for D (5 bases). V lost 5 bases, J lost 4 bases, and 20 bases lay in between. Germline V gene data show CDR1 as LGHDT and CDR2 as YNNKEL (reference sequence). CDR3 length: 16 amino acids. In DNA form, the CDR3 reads TGTGCCAGCAGCTGGGCGGGTCTTACCAGAGGAGAGACCCAGTACTTC. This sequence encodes CASSWAGLTRGETQYF.